One sample yielded the 9 T cell receptor beta chains listed below, sequenced in a study of cytomegalovirus exposure and HLA in healthy donors (dated by TCRdb to the late 2010s). The library was made by the immunoSEQ multiplex PCR assay. The multiplex PCR relied on a mix of 60 forward primers for TCR Vbeta segments and 13 reverse primers for TCR Jbeta segments. This is the immuneACCESS table as TCRdb keeps it, with only in-frame sequences that have V and J called. A part of the clones is gone; compared with another copy, unresolved V genes explain less than half, and the rest is unexplained. Within this sample are fewer than 250,000 clones, with over 80% of them counted one time only. The ten largest clonotypes hold roughly 6% of the sample. The specimen was PBMCs. Receptors were obtained from a man in his forties in good health and CMV-seropositive.

This chain joins TRBV5-6 and TRBJ2-7; 9 nucleotides agree with TRBD2. Germline CDR1 and CDR2: SGHDT and YYEEEE. The CDR3 runs 16 residues. Losses at the gene ends were 0 bases for V and 5 bases for J; bases not matched to a gene: 9. Here the CDR3 reads CASSLEGSGSRNEQYV. The CDR3 DNA is TGTGCCAGCAGCTTGGAGGGTAGCGGGAGTCGCAACGAGCAGTACGTC.

The chain couples TRBV27 to TRBJ2-1; 10 nucleotides align to TRBD1. CDR1 is MNHEY and CDR2 is SMNVEV in the germline V gene (reference sequence). The CDR3 loop spans 16 amino acids. The CDR3 DNA reads as TGTGCAACCCGGGACAGGGGTTATCTTTCCTACAATGAGCAGTTCTTC. Its translation: CATRDRGYLSYNEQFF.

The chain has TRBV5-4 and TRBJ2-5; TRBD1 matches 8 bases. CDR3 size: 15 residues. Germline CDR1 and CDR2: SGHNT and YYREEE (reference sequence). V shed 0 bases, J shed 4 bases, and the junction held 5 bases outside the gene matches. In nucleotides, the CDR3 is TGTGCCAGCAGCTTGGTCACAGGGGGACTAGAGACCCAGTACTTC. Translation gives CASSLVTGGLETQYF.

This clone was detected only a few times. V gene TRBV15 combines with J gene TRBJ1-1; unclear D gene. The CDR3 spans 13 residues. Per germline, CDR1 LNHNV and CDR2 YYDKDF (reference sequence). Trimming shortened V by 4 bases and J by 1 base, and 7 bases separated the two germline ends. CDR3 bases: TGTGCCACCAGCAATTACGGGAACACTGAAGCTTTCTTT. Its translation is CATSNYGNTEAFF.

In its sample, this clone was seen a few times. The chain recombines TRBV7-9 with TRBJ2-1; possibly TRBD2 for D (6 bases). Trimming removed 5 bases from V and 9 bases from J, with 14 bases in between. This CDR3 is 13 amino acids long. The germline CDR1 and CDR2 sequences are SEHNR and FQNEAQ (reference sequence). CDR3 bases: TGTGCCAGCAGCCTACCGGAGGGCCCTGAGCAGTTCTTC. Protein product: CASSLPEGPEQFF.

The chain employs TRBV27 and TRBJ2-4; D is possibly TRBD1 (5 bases). The V end lost 3 bases, the J end lost 0 bases, and 12 bases lay between the germline ends. The CDR3 contains 16 residues. Per the germline V gene, CDR1 is MNHEY and CDR2 is SMNVEV (reference sequence). The CDR3 DNA sequence: TGTGCCAGCAGTTTTGCGGCAGGGAAAGCCAAAAACATTCAGTACTTC. Its protein product is CASSFAAGKAKNIQYF.

The chain employs TRBV30 and TRBJ2-4; perhaps TRBD2 as D (5 bases). Germline V CDR1 and CDR2: GTSNPN, SVGIG (reference sequence). V gave up 3 bases and J gave up 7 bases, with 10 bases separating them. The CDR3 runs 12 residues. CDR3 loop: CAWSLRGNIQYF. The CDR3 DNA is TGTGCCTGGAGCCTCCGGGGTAACATTCAGTACTTC.

The chain recombines TRBV6-6 with TRBJ1-3, with 8 bases lining up with TRBD1. CDR3 size: 14 residues. The ends lost 2 bases at V and 3 bases at J; junction bases unmatched: 0. The germline V gene encodes CDR1 MNHNY and CDR2 SVGAGI (reference sequence). The CDR3: CASSYGQGGNTIYF. The CDR3, as DNA: TGTGCCAGCAGTTACGGACAGGGTGGAAACACCATATATTTT.

The chain joins TRBV7-7 to TRBJ2-5, with D tentatively TRBD1 (6 bases). Germline V gene sequence: CDR1 SSHAT, CDR2 FNYEAQ (reference sequence). The V and J ends lost 4 bases and 2 bases respectively, with 14 bases between them. The CDR3 runs 15 residues. DNA of the CDR3: TGTGCCAGCAGCTCCGTACTAGGGGGACAAGAGACCCAGTACTTC. Its translation is CASSSVLGGQETQYF.